This T cell receptor (beta chain) is from a study of cytomegalovirus exposure and HLA in healthy donors (TCRdb year 2017). Turning to the overall study: According to an earlier analysis of several hundred of the donors, 150 million to 200 million T cells yielded 117 million unique TCR beta sequences and about 280 Gb of sequence data. An early release covering just under 650 HLA-typed donors comprised roughly 300 gigabases of sequencing data and around 86 million unique TCR sequences. The genetic ancestry cluster associated with self-reported Caucasian donors included 81% of the 300 to 450 genotyped donors. The aim of the study was to test whether cataloging public T cell receptors could identify signatures of past pathogen exposure. Using immunosequencing, the study profiled T cell repertoires from roughly 650 subjects and related those repertoires to cytomegalovirus serostatus. Along with the roughly 670-subject first cohort, a separate validation cohort of over a hundred different subjects was used. High-throughput TCR immunosequencing, statistical association of individual TCRs with disease status, and machine learning were combined to predict cytomegalovirus infection status. To study patterns of TCR occurrence, a later analysis re-analyzed previously published TCR beta repertoires from 500 to 850 donors and added high-resolution HLA genotyping. In the later analysis, no new phenotypic data were used to find candidate immune exposures; instead, reliance was placed on TCR beta sequences and their occurrence across donors. An earlier analysis of approximately 580 of the donors used high-throughput TCR beta sequencing to judge whether each TCR beta V gene segment behaved as functional or pseudogenic. Donor age, sex, ethnicity and CMV serostatus were compiled together with the repertoire data. In a later genetic analysis, genome-wide SNP genotypes for about 55% of the roughly 700 donors were used, and that subset was treated as a discovery cohort. All discovery cohort repertoires had been generated on a single sequencing platform. Both class I and class II loci were covered by HLA typing, at four-digit resolution. Typing coverage differed by locus: A, B, C, DRB1 and DQB1 were typed in roughly 629-630 donors, DQA1 in around 500, DPA1 in roughly 590, and DPB1 in just under 490. Several DR-DQ haplotypes were handled as single units for association and clustering because linkage in the cohort was strong. Across approximately 420 genotyped donors of the cohort, an average of roughly 250,000 unique TCR beta nucleotide sequences per donor were sequenced, and 15% to 20% of those sequences were non-productive. The research as a whole found: The authors suggested that the approach could potentially be generalized to other disease states and immunological phenotypes. The cohort was sequenced for TCR beta chains only, and without alpha or paired-chain data the features that could be detected were limited. The presence/absence analyses assumed that sequencing depth was roughly uniform across donors, and that assumption may not be true. According to a later analysis, TCR association rates differed among HLA loci, with DRB1 alleles showing the most associated TCRs and HLA-C alleles showing the fewest. Across donors, most TCR sequences were observed very rarely, whereas some public TCRs were present in many individuals. Some IMGT-functional V segments, including TRBV6-2 and TRBV6-3, could not be distinguished by the 87-base-pair reads and were therefore excluded. Some 15 rarely observed V segments, including chromosome 9 orphons, were excluded from the earlier analysis of approximately 500 of the donors because counts were too low. In a later analysis, HLA-associated TCR beta chains showed more clonal expansion and lower generation probabilities than non-associated chains that were equally common. Broadly in line with IMGT annotations, most TCR beta V segments showed up in productive rearrangements about 87% or about 30% of the time in an earlier analysis of approximately 600 of the donors. Linkage disequilibrium might explain the correlated functional status among segregating V segments, but an unknown experimental factor could not be excluded. When HLA alleles, especially DR and DQ, strongly co-occurred, TCR associations were difficult to assign to individual alleles. According to a later analysis, parvovirus B19, influenza, CMV and Epstein-Barr virus appeared linked to several top co-occurrence clusters. Cytomegalovirus status was reported to be diagnosed by the classifier with high specificity and sensitivity in both the original and validation cohorts. A later genetic analysis reported fewer N-insertions in productive TCRs among donors in an Asian-associated ancestry cluster than the roughly 700-donor mean. An association between a missense DCLRE1C variant and V-gene and J-gene trimming of TCR beta chains was found in a later genetic analysis and replicated in an independent cohort. A group of highly shared sequence variants was considered likely to be a technical artifact of the sequencing pipeline. A later analysis found that most CMV-associated TCR beta chains appeared HLA-restricted, with HLA associations seemingly driven largely by CMV exposure. The study gave a list of under 200 TCR beta chains associated with cytomegalovirus. CMV serostatus was the only immune exposure information available for the cohort. A later analysis associated some 17,000 TCR beta sequences with specific HLA alleles at a false discovery rate of 0.05. In vitro tests confirmed that a few of the cytomegalovirus-associated TCR beta chains recognize cytomegalovirus antigens. Because some donors lacked HLA typing at each locus, the association tests relied only on the typed subset. A further reported finding was that TCR beta sequences accurately predicted the HLA-A and HLA-B alleles for most subjects in the first cohort.

Concerning this clone itself: This receptor's antigen is unknown. Within one base of it there is no much larger clone, and no base qualities were kept.

The cohort comprised 550 to 700 healthy bone marrow donors. At the time of sampling, every cohort member was nominally healthy, though immune exposures that went unrecorded were likely present. The donor was CMV seronegative and was included in the group of around 320 seronegative cohort members. A peripheral blood sample was collected from each donor, and TCR beta sequencing was performed on peripheral blood mononuclear cells. The Qiagen DNeasy Blood Extraction Kit was used to extract genomic DNA from the blood cell samples. The germline V gene yields LGHNA for CDR1 and YSLEER for CDR2. There are 15 amino acids in the CDR3, from cysteine to phenylalanine inclusive. CDR3 DNA only is kept here, 45 bases in frame from base 1. The junction carries 16 bases between V and J, which are trimmed by 3 bases and 5 bases respectively. Receptor libraries were prepared by the immunoSEQ multiplex PCR assay. The multiplex PCR relied on a mix of 60 forward primers for TCR Vbeta segments and 13 reverse primers for TCR Jbeta segments. A multiplex PCR assay on genomic DNA amplified the CDR3 region of rearranged TCR beta genes. The amplified TCR beta libraries were sequenced on the Illumina HiSeq System as 87-base-pair reads. As for how the authors treated the data: In a later analysis, tens of millions of unique TCR beta chains were counted across the 690 or so repertoires, and approximately 9.9 million of these chains were shared by at least two donors. To remove PCR and sequencing errors, raw reads were error-corrected and collapsed into unique sequences using a nearest-neighbor algorithm that merged closely related sequences. V, D and J gene segments were assigned by aligning CDR3 sequences to IMGT reference sequences. For a sequence to be retained, a match of at least six nucleotides to both a V gene segment and a J gene segment was required. Rearrangements were called productive when the CDR3 lacked stop codons and stayed in frame with V and J; all others were non-productive. Following IMGT convention, CDR3 was defined as the stretch from the second conserved V-encoded cysteine up to the conserved J-encoded phenylalanine. In an earlier analysis of 500 to 650 of the donors, sequences lacking an unambiguous match to a single V gene segment were excluded. An earlier analysis of a few hundred of the donors called V segments functional above 56.7% productive rearrangements and segregating when the between-donor standard deviation exceeded 5%. A statistical classification framework was developed to diagnose cytomegalovirus status using the catalog of TCR beta chain sequences. V and J gene assignment, in a later analysis, came from comparing TCR nucleotide sequences with IMGT/GENE-DB human TR gene sequences. In a later analysis, CDR3 sequences and most-parsimonious VDJ recombination scenarios were assigned using the TCRdist pipeline. A later analysis defined each TCR beta chain by its CDR3 amino acid sequence plus V-gene family, and excluded reads lacking a unique V-gene family. A later analysis removed 550 to 700 highly shared, low-generation-probability nucleotide sequences to deal with suspected cross-contamination and a sequencing artifact. In a later analysis, a clonal expansion index was calculated for each public chain from normalized within-repertoire ranks of inferred template counts. In a later analysis, generation probabilities were computed using a VDJ recombination model fitted to out-of-frame rearrangements, and the results were checked against IGoR. A later analysis scored TCR-TCR, TCR-HLA and TCR-CMV co-occurrence with hypergeometric tests, applying a repertoire-size bias correction to TCR pairs. A later analysis estimated false discovery rates by permuting HLA or CMV assignments 20 times. In a later analysis, co-occurring TCRs were grouped using DBSCAN, with TCRdist sequence similarity added in when clustering inside HLA-allele-positive subsets. Repertoires with fewer than 30,000 or more than 120,000 public chains were left out of co-occurrence clustering, as were five repertoires with anomalous nucleotide sharing. As stored in TCRdb, this immuneACCESS dataset retains in-frame rearrangements with V and J assigned. A fraction of the clones does not appear; measured against another copy, unresolved V genes explain less than half of the discrepancy, and the remainder lacks a known reason. The V and J calls and clone size come from that table; D and trimming were worked out from the DNA. Within this sample are some 130,000 clones, with 70% to 75% of them counted one time only. Of the sample, about 1.2% falls within the top ten clones.

The sample consisted of PBMCs. This TCR derives from a woman aged 35 to 49 in good health and CMV-seronegative. The chain was built from TRBV4-3 and TRBJ1-2; a tentative D match to TRBD1 spans 6 bases. The CDR3 here reads CASSQRGAELYGYTF. The DNA reads as follows: TGCGCCAGCAGCCAGCGGGGGGCCGAACTGTATGGCTACACCTTC.